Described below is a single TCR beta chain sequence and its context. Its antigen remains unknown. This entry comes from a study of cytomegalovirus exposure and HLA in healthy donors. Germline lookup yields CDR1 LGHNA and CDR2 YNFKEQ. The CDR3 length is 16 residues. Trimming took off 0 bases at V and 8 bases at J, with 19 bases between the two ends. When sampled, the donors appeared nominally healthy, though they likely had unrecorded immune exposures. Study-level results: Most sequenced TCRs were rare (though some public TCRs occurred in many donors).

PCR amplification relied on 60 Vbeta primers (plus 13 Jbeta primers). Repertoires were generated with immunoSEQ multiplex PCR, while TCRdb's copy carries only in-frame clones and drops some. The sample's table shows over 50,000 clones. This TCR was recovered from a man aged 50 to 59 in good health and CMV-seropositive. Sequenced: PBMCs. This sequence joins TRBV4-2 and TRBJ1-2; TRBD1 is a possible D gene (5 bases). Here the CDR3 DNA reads TGTGCCAGCAGCCAAGATGCCCCCCGACAGACCTGGGGCTACACCTTC. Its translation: CASSQDAPRQTWGYTF.